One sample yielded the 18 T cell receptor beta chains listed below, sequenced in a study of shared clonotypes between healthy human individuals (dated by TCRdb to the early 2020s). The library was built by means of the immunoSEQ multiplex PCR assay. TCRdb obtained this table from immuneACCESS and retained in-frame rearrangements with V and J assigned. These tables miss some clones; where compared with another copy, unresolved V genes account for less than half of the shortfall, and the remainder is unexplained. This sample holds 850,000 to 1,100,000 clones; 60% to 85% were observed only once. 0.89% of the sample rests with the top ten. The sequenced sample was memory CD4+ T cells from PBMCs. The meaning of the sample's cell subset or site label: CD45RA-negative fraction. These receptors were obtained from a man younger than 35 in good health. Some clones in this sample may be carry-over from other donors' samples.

In DNA, the CDR3 is TGCGCCAGCAGCCTTCTCAGGCGTGGGCGGGCGGCAGATACGCAGTATTTT. Its protein product is CASSLLRRGRAADTQYF. The rearrangement uses TRBV5-1 and TRBJ2-3; D may be TRBD2 (5 bases). There are 17 residues in the CDR3. Trimming took 4 bases from V and 4 from J, leaving 22 bases between them. Germline V CDR1 and CDR2: SGHRS, YFSETQ.

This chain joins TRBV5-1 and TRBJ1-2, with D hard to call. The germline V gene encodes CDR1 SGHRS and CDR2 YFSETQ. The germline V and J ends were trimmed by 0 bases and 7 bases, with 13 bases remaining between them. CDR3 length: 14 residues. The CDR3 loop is CASSLGPERSGYTF. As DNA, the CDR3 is TGCGCCAGCAGCTTGGGGCCGGAACGTAGTGGCTACACCTTC.

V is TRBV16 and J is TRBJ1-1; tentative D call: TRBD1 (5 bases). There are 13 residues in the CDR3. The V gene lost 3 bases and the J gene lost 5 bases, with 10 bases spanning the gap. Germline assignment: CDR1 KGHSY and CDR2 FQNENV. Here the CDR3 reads CASSHNGGTEAFF. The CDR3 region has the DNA TGTGCCAGCAGCCATAACGGGGGGACTGAAGCTTTCTTT.

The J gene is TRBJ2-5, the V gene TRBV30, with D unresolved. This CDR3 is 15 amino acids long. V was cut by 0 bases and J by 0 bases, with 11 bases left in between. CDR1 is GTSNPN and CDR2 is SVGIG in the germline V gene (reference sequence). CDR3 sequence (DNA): TGTGCCTGGAGTGTAGACCACACCGACCAAGAGACCCAGTACTTC. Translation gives CAWSVDHTDQETQYF.

The CDR3 nucleotides read TGTGCCAGCAGCCAACAAAAGGGACAGGGGTACAATGAGCAGTTCTTC. Translated: CASSQQKGQGYNEQFF. This chain links TRBV27 with TRBJ2-1, with 10 bases aligning to TRBD1. The CDR3 is 16 residues long. J lost 4 bases, V lost 6 bases, and 9 bases had no gene match. CDR1 MNHEY and CDR2 SMNVEV come from the germline V gene (reference sequence).

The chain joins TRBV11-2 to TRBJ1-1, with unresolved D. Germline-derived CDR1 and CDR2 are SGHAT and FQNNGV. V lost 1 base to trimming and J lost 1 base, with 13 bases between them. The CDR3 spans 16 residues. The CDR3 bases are TGTGCCAGCAGCTTAGGATTAGTGGAGGGGAACACTGAAGCTTTCTTT. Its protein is CASSLGLVEGNTEAFF.

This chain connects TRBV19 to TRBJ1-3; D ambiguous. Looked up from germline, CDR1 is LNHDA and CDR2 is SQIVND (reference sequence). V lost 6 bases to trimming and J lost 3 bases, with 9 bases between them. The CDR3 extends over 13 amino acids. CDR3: CASSPTIGNTIYF. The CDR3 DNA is TGTGCCAGTAGCCCGACAATTGGAAACACCATATATTTT.

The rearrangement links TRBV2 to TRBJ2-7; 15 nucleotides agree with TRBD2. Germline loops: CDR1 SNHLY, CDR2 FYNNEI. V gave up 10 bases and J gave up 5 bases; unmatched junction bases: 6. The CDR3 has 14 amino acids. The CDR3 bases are TGTGCCACTGGACTAGCGGGAGGGCAGGACGAGCAGTACTTC. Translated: CATGLAGGQDEQYF.

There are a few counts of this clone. The CDR3 region is CASSIRGTANQPQHF. Here the CDR3 DNA reads TGTGCCAGTAGTATACGGGGGACAGCCAATCAGCCCCAGCATTTT. The chain is built from TRBV19 and TRBJ1-5, with TRBD1 matching 7 bases. This CDR3 contains 15 residues. Germline lookup yields CDR1 LNHDA and CDR2 SQIVND (reference sequence). V trimming: 2 bases; J trimming: 3 bases; junction bases outside the gene matches: 4.

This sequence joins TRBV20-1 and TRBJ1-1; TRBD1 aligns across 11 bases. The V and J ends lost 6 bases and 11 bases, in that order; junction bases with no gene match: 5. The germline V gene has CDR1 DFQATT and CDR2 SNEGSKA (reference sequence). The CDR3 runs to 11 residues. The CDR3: CSAPDRGHAFF. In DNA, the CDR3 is TGCAGTGCCCCGGACAGGGGGCACGCTTTCTTT.

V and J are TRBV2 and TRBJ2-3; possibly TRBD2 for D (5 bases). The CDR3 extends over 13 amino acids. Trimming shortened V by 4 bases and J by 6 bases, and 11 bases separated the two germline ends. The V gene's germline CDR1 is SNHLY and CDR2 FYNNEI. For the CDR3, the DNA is TGTGCCAGCAGTGCGGCTAGCAGGGATACGCAGTATTTT. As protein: CASSAASRDTQYF.

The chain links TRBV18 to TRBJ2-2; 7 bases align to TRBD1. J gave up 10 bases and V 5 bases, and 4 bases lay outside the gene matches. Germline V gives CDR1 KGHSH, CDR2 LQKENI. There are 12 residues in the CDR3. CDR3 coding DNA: TGTGCCAGCTCAGACAGGGTCACGGAGCTGTTTTTT. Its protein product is CASSDRVTELFF.

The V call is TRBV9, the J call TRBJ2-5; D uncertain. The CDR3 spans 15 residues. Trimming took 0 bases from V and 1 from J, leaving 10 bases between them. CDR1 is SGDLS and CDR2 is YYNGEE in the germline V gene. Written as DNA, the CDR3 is TGTGCCAGCAGCGTAGATCCCAGGTCCCAAGAGACCCAGTACTTC. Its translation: CASSVDPRSQETQYF. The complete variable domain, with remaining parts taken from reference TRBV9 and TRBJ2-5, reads DSGVTQTPKHLITATGQRVTLRCSPRSGDLSVYWYQQSLDQGLQFLIQYYNGEERAKGNILERFSAQQFPDLHSELNLSSLELGDSALYFCASSVDPRSQETQYFGPGTRLLVL.

CDR3 protein: CASSWEGGYEQYF. CDR3 in DNA: TGTGCCAGCAGCTGGGAGGGGGGCTACGAGCAGTACTTC. The chain is built from TRBV7-3 and TRBJ2-7; D might be TRBD2 (7 bases). This CDR3 has 13 amino acids. The V gene lost 4 bases and the J gene lost 3 bases, with 10 bases spanning the gap. The germline gives CDR1 SGHTA, CDR2 FQGTGA.

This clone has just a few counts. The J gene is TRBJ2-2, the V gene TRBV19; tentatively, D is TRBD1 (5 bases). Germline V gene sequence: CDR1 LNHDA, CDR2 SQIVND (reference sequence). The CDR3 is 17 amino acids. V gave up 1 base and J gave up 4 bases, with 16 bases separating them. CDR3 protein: CASSIVGTGFSTGELFF. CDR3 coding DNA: TGTGCCAGTAGTATAGTAGGCACAGGCTTTAGCACCGGGGAGCTGTTTTTT. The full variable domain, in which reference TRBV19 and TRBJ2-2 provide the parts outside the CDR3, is DGGITQSPKYLFRKEGQNVTLSCEQNLNHDAMYWYRQDPGQGLRLIYYSQIVNDFQKGDIAEGYSVSREKKESFPLTVTSAQKNPTAFYLCASSIVGTGFSTGELFFGEGSRLTVL.

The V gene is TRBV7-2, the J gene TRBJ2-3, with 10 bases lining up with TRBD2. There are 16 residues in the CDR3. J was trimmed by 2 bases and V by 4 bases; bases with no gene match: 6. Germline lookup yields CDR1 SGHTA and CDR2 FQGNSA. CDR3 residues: CASSSLTSGITDTQYF. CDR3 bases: TGTGCCAGCAGCTCCCTAACTAGCGGGATCACAGATACGCAGTATTTT.

DNA of the CDR3: TGTGCCAGCAACACCGGGACGATCGGCAATCAGCCCCAGCATTTT. Translating gives CASNTGTIGNQPQHF. The genes are TRBV28 and TRBJ1-5, with a weak D call TRBD1 (5 bases). The CDR3 spans 15 residues. V lost 7 bases and J lost 2, with 15 bases in between. CDR1 and CDR2 from the germline V gene are MDHEN and SYDVKM.

CDR3 loop: CASSELRASRNEKLFF. CDR3 DNA: TGTGCCAGCAGTGAATTGAGGGCCAGCCGTAATGAAAAACTGTTTTTT. This rearrangement joins TRBV25-1 to TRBJ1-4, with no clear D. The CDR3 extends over 16 amino acids. CDR1 is MGHDK, CDR2 SYGVNS, per germline. Trimming pared 1 base from V and 4 bases from J, leaving 13 bases between.